The entry that follows covers one T cell receptor beta chain sequence. The target antigen is unknown. The sample belongs to a study of cytomegalovirus exposure and HLA in healthy donors. Overall study: Within an early data release were roughly 83 million unique TCRs drawn from HLA-typed donors. The study placed around 80% of its 398 genotyped donors in the Caucasian-associated ancestry cluster.

Findings and caveats of the study: A few CMV-associated chains were confirmed in vitro to be specific for CMV antigens. In a later analysis, a missense DCLRE1C variant was linked to TCR beta V- and J-gene trimming.

This CDR3 region has 12 residues. Germline V gene lookup returns CDR1 SQVTM and CDR2 ANQGSEA. The germline V and J ends were trimmed by 4 bases and 0 bases, with 6 bases remaining between them. It was with 60 Vbeta and 13 Jbeta primers that the PCR ran. The repertoire was sequenced with immunoSEQ multiplex PCR; TCRdb's copy has only in-frame clones and lacks some. The listing contains about 140,000 clones. This TCR was recovered from a male donor in good health and CMV-seronegative. The chain uses TRBV29-1 and TRBJ1-1; D call uncertain. The sequencing sample was made of PBMCs. The CDR3 coding sequence is TGCAGCGTTGGGCCGATGAACACTGAAGCTTTCTTT. As protein: CSVGPMNTEAFF.